What follows are 27 T cell receptor beta chains derived from one specimen sequenced in a study of metastatic and nonmetastatic thyroid tumors. TCRdb re-clonotyped the PCR reads via MiXCR. The sample has approximately 12,000 clones, 33% seen once. Patients had received no treatment of any kind before thyroid surgery. The sequenced sample was tumor tissue. The receptor set was obtained from a male donor with papillary thyroid cancer or a benign thyroid nodule (not recorded which). Some clones in this sample may be carry-over from other donors' samples.

This clone qualifies as medium-sized (0.01 to 0.1%). Within the sample, other DNA sequences also encode this same CDR3. The chain uses TRBV28 and TRBJ2-3; 7 bases agree with TRBD2. V dropped 3 bases and J dropped 2; count of bases not matched to a gene: 8. This CDR3 is built from 16 residues. Germline assignment: CDR1 MDHEN and CDR2 SYDVKM. This CDR3 is CASSLGKRGYTDTQYF. For the CDR3, the DNA is TGTGCCAGCAGTTTGGGGAAGCGGGGATACACAGATACGCAGTATTTT.

This clone was recorded a few times. The chain combines TRBV12-3 or TRBV12-4 with TRBJ2-1; 11 nucleotides match TRBD2. V lost 7 bases to trimming and J lost 12 bases; unmatched junction nucleotides: 14. The CDR3 is made up of 15 amino acids. CDR3 DNA sequence: TGTGCCAGCATGATAACTAGCGGGAGTTTTAGTGGGCAGTTCTTC. This codes for CASMITSGSFSGQFF.

The V and J genes are TRBV4-1 and TRBJ2-7; the D is unclear. The CDR3 is 13 residues long. Trimming took off 1 base at V and 2 bases at J, with 6 bases between the two ends. CDR1 is MGHRA, CDR2 YSYEKL, per germline. CDR3 region: CASSQGQAYEQYF. The CDR3 DNA follows: TGCGCCAGCAGCCAAGGACAAGCCTACGAGCAGTACTTC.

The chain recombines TRBV3-1 with TRBJ1-4, with a tentative D call TRBD1 (6 bases). Trimming shortened V by 6 bases and J by 1 base, and 9 bases separated the two germline ends. This CDR3 is built from 14 residues. Looked up from germline, CDR1 is LGHDT and CDR2 is YNNKEL (reference sequence). DNA of the CDR3: TGTGCCAGCAGACACAGGGAAACTAATGAAAAACTGTTTTTT. The encoded protein is CASRHRETNEKLFF.

The chain carries TRBV27 and TRBJ2-1; possibly TRBD2 for D (6 bases). V shed 4 bases and J shed 4 bases, with 20 bases lying between them. Germline CDR1 and CDR2: MNHEY and SMNVEV (reference sequence). The CDR3 runs to 17 residues. The CDR3 here is CASSSMGLGTVYNEQFF. The CDR3 region has the DNA TGTGCCAGCAGTTCCATGGGACTTGGGACCGTGTACAATGAGCAGTTCTTC.

This clone occurred many times. This CDR3 is CASRASGTGGDGYTF. In DNA, the CDR3 is TGTGCCAGTAGAGCCTCCGGGACAGGTGGCGATGGCTACACCTTC. The genes are TRBV19 and TRBJ1-2; 8 bases map to TRBD1. Germline CDR1 reads LNHDA; CDR2 reads SQIVND (reference sequence). J gave up 6 bases and V 6 bases, and 12 bases lay outside the gene matches. CDR3 length: 15 amino acids.

Judged by abundance, this clone is large (0.1 to 1%). The rearrangement links TRBV12-3 or TRBV12-4 to TRBJ2-7; maybe TRBD1 (6 bases). The V end was cut by 4 bases, the J end by 7 bases, with 17 bases between. This CDR3 has 14 residues. The CDR3 coding sequence is TGTGCCAGCAGTTCGGACAGCGGATCCCTGGAGCAGTACTTC. Amino acids: CASSSDSGSLEQYF.

V gene TRBV28 combines with J gene TRBJ1-3; D is perhaps TRBD1 (5 bases). Between the trimmed V and J ends, which lost 2 bases and 0 bases, there was a span of 17 bases. From germline, CDR1 is MDHEN and CDR2 SYDVKM. The CDR3 extends over 18 amino acids. The chain's CDR3 is CASSLMQGSANSGNTIYF. CDR3 in DNA: TGTGCCAGCAGTTTAATGCAGGGTTCAGCAAACTCTGGAAACACCATATATTTT.

The J gene is TRBJ2-1, the V gene TRBV14; D gene ambiguous. There are 12 residues in the CDR3. CDR1 is SGHDN and CDR2 is FVKESK in the germline V gene. Trimming shortened V by 5 bases and J by 0 bases, and 2 bases separated the two germline ends. For the CDR3, the DNA is TGTGCCAGCAGCGACTCCTACAATGAGCAGTTCTTC. This codes for CASSDSYNEQFF. The full variable domain, in which reference TRBV14 and TRBJ2-1 provide the parts outside the CDR3, is EAGVTQFPSHSVIEKGQTVTLRCDPISGHDNLYWYRRVMGKEIKFLLHFVKESKQDESGMPNNRFLAERTGGTYSTLKVQPAELEDSGVYFCASSDSYNEQFFGPGTRLTVL.

By proportion, this clone is medium-sized. The CDR3 loop reads CASSLARTDSNQPQHF. CDR3 nucleotide sequence: TGTGCCAGCAGCCTGGCCCGGACGGATAGCAATCAGCCCCAGCATTTT. V gene TRBV5-5 combines with J gene TRBJ1-5; D ambiguous. CDR1 and CDR2 from the germline V gene are SGHKS and YYEKEE (reference sequence). This CDR3 has 16 residues. The V end was cut by 4 bases, the J end by 0 bases, with 14 bases between.

The genes are TRBV3-1 and TRBJ1-2; 7 bases align to TRBD1. Trimming removed 6 bases from V and 0 bases from J; junction bases left unmatched: 4. The CDR3 runs 14 residues. Germline CDR1 and CDR2: LGHDT and YNNKEL (reference sequence). The CDR3 region has the DNA TGTGCCAGCAGACGGACAGGACCTAACTATGGCTACACCTTC. Its translation is CASRRTGPNYGYTF.

This clone turned up a few times. CDR3 nucleotides: TGTGCCAGCAGCACGAAGTCGGGCAGCTTCTACGAGCAGTACTTC. Translation: CASSTKSGSFYEQYF. The chain combines TRBV11-2 with TRBJ2-7; D is unresolved. The CDR3 is 15 amino acids. V was cut by 5 bases and J by 3 bases, with 17 bases left in between. CDR1 is SGHAT and CDR2 is FQNNGV in the germline V gene. Supplemented by reference TRBV11-2 and TRBJ2-7, the full variable domain reads EAGVAQSPRYKIIEKRQSVAFWCNPISGHATLYWYQQILGQGPKLLIQFQNNGVVDDSQLPKDRFSAERLKGVDSTLKIQPAKLEDSAVYLCASSTKSGSFYEQYFGPGTRLTVT.

The chain combines TRBV20-1 with TRBJ2-3, with 7 bases fitting TRBD2. CDR1 and CDR2 (germline): DFQATT, SNEGSKA (reference sequence). J was trimmed by 5 bases and V by 1 base; bases with no gene match: 6. The CDR3 runs 14 residues. CDR3 sequence reads: CSARGGDYGDTQYF. DNA for the CDR3: TGCAGTGCTAGAGGGGGGGACTACGGAGATACGCAGTATTTT.

This clone was found a few times. The rearrangement joins TRBV12-3 or TRBV12-4 to TRBJ2-1; D is perhaps TRBD1 (6 bases). V was shortened by 1 base and J by 6 bases, with 13 bases between the two germline ends. The CDR3 has 15 amino acids. The CDR3 DNA reads as TGTGCCAGCAGTTTAGGGCAGGGGAGTCCCAATGAGCAGTTCTTC. It is translated as CASSLGQGSPNEQFF.

This chain connects TRBV11-1 to TRBJ1-5; tentatively, D is TRBD1 (6 bases). The length of the CDR3 is 17 residues. Trimming cost V 11 bases and J 3 bases, with 26 bases left between them. CDR1 SGHAT and CDR2 FQDESV come from the germline V gene (reference sequence). CDR3 bases: TGTGCCTGGAGTGCCTCACGTCGGACAGATTTCAATCAGCCCCAGCATTTT. Translation: CAWSASRRTDFNQPQHF.

The chain joins TRBV10-1 to TRBJ2-7, with D tentatively TRBD2 (6 bases). This CDR3 comprises 16 residues. The germline gives CDR1 WNHNN, CDR2 SYGVQD (reference sequence). V lost 0 bases to trimming and J lost 5 bases, with 17 bases between them. The CDR3 reads CASSESSSWRGDEQYF. The CDR3 bases are TGCGCCAGCAGTGAGTCGTCTTCGTGGAGGGGCGACGAGCAGTACTTC.

The V and J genes are TRBV11-2 and TRBJ1-1; D perhaps matches TRBD1 (5 bases). V dropped 5 bases and J dropped 1 base, with 17 bases sitting between them. CDR3 length: 16 amino acids. Germline lookup yields CDR1 SGHAT and CDR2 FQNNGV. CDR3 DNA: TGTGCCAGCAGCCTGTCCGGAGGGACGGCGAACACTGAAGCTTTCTTT. Translation gives CASSLSGGTANTEAFF.

V gene TRBV11-2 combines with J gene TRBJ2-1, with 8 nucleotides matching TRBD2. Germline CDR1 SGHAT, CDR2 FQNNGV. Trimming cost V 1 base and J 7 bases; bases outside gene matches: 9. The CDR3 spans 16 residues. This CDR3 reads CASSLVGGLGGNEQFF. The CDR3 nucleotides read TGTGCCAGCAGCTTAGTTGGGGGACTAGGTGGAAATGAGCAGTTCTTC.

The CDR3 reads CASSLGRQGSTDTQYF. The CDR3 bases are TGTGCCAGCAGCTTAGGTCGTCAGGGGAGCACAGATACGCAGTATTTT. This sequence joins TRBV11-2 and TRBJ2-3; a possible D gene is TRBD1 (6 bases). The CDR3 runs 16 residues. Per germline, CDR1 SGHAT and CDR2 FQNNGV. V gave up 1 base and J gave up 0 bases, with 11 bases separating them.

The sample holds one count of this clone. A read error may explain this, as a much larger clone is one base away. The chain uses TRBV7-8 and TRBJ2-7; TRBD2 matches 8 bases. CDR1 and CDR2 (germline): SGHVS, FQNEAQ. The length of the CDR3 is 14 residues. The CDR3 DNA sequence: TGTGCCAGCAGCTTCGGGGGGGCCATGTACGATCAGTACTTC. This translates into CASSFGGAMYDQYF.

The chain carries TRBV27 and TRBJ2-1; 7 bases map to TRBD1. The germline CDR1 and CDR2 sequences are MNHEY and SMNVEV (reference sequence). CDR3 length: 16 amino acids. V gave up 7 bases and J gave up 0 bases; unmatched junction bases: 9. The CDR3 spells CASIPRRDSSYNEQFF. The CDR3 DNA follows: TGTGCCAGCATCCCCCGAAGGGACAGCTCCTACAATGAGCAGTTCTTC.

This clone showed up just a few times. V gene TRBV19 combines with J gene TRBJ1-2; no clear D gene. Germline CDR1 is LNHDA and CDR2 is SQIVND (reference sequence). The CDR3 length is 14 residues. Trimming took off 9 bases at V and 7 bases at J, with 21 bases between the two ends. The CDR3 region has the DNA TGTGCCAGCCAACCAGCATCGCCGGGCCGTGGCTACACCTTC. It codes for CASQPASPGRGYTF.

V is TRBV19 and J is TRBJ1-1; a weak D match, TRBD1 (5 bases). This CDR3 is built from 17 residues. V was pared by 3 bases and J by 4 bases, with 21 bases between. Germline V gene data show CDR1 as LNHDA and CDR2 as SQIVND (reference sequence). CDR3 sequence (DNA): TGTGCCAGTAGTATTGGAGGGAGGGCCCCCGGGGGCACTGAAGCTTTCTTT. It codes for CASSIGGRAPGGTEAFF. Combining the CDR3 with reference TRBV19 and TRBJ1-1 gives the whole variable domain DGGITQSPKYLFRKEGQNVTLSCEQNLNHDAMYWYRQDPGQGLRLIYYSQIVNDFQKGDIAEGYSVSREKKESFPLTVTSAQKNPTAFYLCASSIGGRAPGGTEAFFGQGTRLTVV.

The rearrangement uses TRBV6-1 and TRBJ2-4; 8 bases agree with TRBD1. This CDR3 comprises 17 residues. J lost 1 base, V lost 4 bases, and 9 bases had no gene match. Germline V gene lookup returns CDR1 MNHNS and CDR2 SASEGT. In DNA, the CDR3 is TGTGCCAGCAGTGCACAACAGGGGGAGTGGGCCAAAAACATTCAGTACTTC. Residues: CASSAQQGEWAKNIQYF.

This clone is labeled as medium-sized. The J gene is TRBJ1-5, the V gene TRBV28; 9 nucleotides agree with TRBD1. V shed 6 bases and J 4 bases; nucleotides not matched to a gene: 7. There are 15 residues in the CDR3. Germline-derived CDR1 and CDR2 are MDHEN and SYDVKM. The CDR3 DNA follows: TGTGCCAGCAGCCCGGACAGGGGCTGGAATCAGCCCCAGCATTTT. It yields the protein CASSPDRGWNQPQHF.

This clone was seen a handful of times. This chain links TRBV6-5 with TRBJ2-3; TRBD2 matches at 13 bases. The CDR3 loop spans 15 amino acids. The germline V gene encodes CDR1 MNHEY and CDR2 SVGAGI. The V gene end was trimmed by 2 bases and the J gene end by 4 bases; junction bases not matched to a gene: 0. The CDR3 nucleotides are TGTGCCAGCAGTTACACTAGCGGGGGGGCAGATACGCAGTATTTT. The encoded protein is CASSYTSGGADTQYF.

This clone has just a few counts. V is TRBV6-1 and J is TRBJ2-2; D could derive from TRBD1 or TRBD2 (5 bases each). The germline V gene has CDR1 MNHNS and CDR2 SASEGT. The germline V and J ends were trimmed by 6 bases and 5 bases, with 13 bases remaining between them. The CDR3 extends over 14 amino acids. The CDR3 spells CASSPGRWTGELFF. CDR3 sequence (DNA): TGTGCCAGCAGCCCGGGACGGTGGACCGGGGAGCTGTTTTTT.